A selection of T cell receptor beta chains follows, all from one sample in a study of CXCR3-negative and CXCR3-positive naive CD8 T cells. TCRdb reanalyzed the 5' RACE reads, giving one entry per CDR3 protein sequence and no DNA. The table lists about 63,000 distinct CDR3 sequences. Input material: naive CXCR3+ CD8+ T cells from blood. The receptors here all came from a human donor in good health. Some clones in this sample may be carry-over from other donors' samples. CDR3s include the opening cysteine and the closing phenylalanine or tryptophan.

>TRBV29-1|TRBJ2-5
CSVEGVWASGKETQYF
>TRBV15|TRBJ2-7
CATSRDLSGTGPYEQYF
>TRBV29-1|TRBJ2-7
CSVGQPNYEQYF
>TRBV29-1|TRBJ2-7
CSIAPGPLIGEQYF
>TRBV2|TRBJ2-7
CASSEGAGNSYEQYF
>TRBV7-9|TRBJ2-1
CASSSGLSYNEQFF
>TRBV27|TRBJ2-1
CTSSPTGQKYNEQFF
>TRBV7-9|TRBJ1-1
CASSQMGSTEAFF
>TRBV6-5|TRBJ2-3
CASSYGTGAQYF
>TRBV29-1|TRBJ2-1
CSAGEGQGRYNEQFF
>TRBV29-1|TRBJ2-1
CSVEDPPPDKTSLVHNEQFF
>TRBV7-9|TRBJ1-4
CASSPGHPLFF
>TRBV6-2/TRBV6-3|TRBJ2-7
CASNPLAGGSEQYF
>TRBV7-9|TRBJ2-7
CASSLRDRPYEQYF
>TRBV12-3/TRBV12-4|TRBJ2-3
CASSWDGDTRTDTQYF
>TRBV27|TRBJ1-3
CASSLDRGNTIYF
>TRBV7-6|TRBJ2-1
CASSLPSGGAYNEQFF
>TRBV19|TRBJ2-7
CASGAGEEQYF
>TRBV7-9|TRBJ2-7
CASSLWMASSYEQYF
>TRBV12-3/TRBV12-4|TRBJ2-1
CASVRWVAGGNEQFF
>TRBV20-1|TRBJ1-5
CSAETGGGYQPQHF
>TRBV5-1|TRBJ2-5
CASSLEETQYF
>TRBV6-4|TRBJ1-4
CASNQTQSHQDATNEKLFF
>TRBV28|TRBJ2-7
CASSLGTVSYEQYF
>TRBV6-2/TRBV6-3|TRBJ2-2
CASMSLWTENTGELFF
>TRBV29-1|TRBJ2-7
CSVEGQDDYEQYF
>TRBV14|TRBJ2-7
CASSQGGTGEQYF
>TRBV29-1|TRBJ2-2
CSVEVPDSENTGELFF
>TRBV28|TRBJ2-5
CASTITGDQETQYF
>TRBV28|TRBJ2-1
CASSLALAGANEQFF
>TRBV28|TRBJ1-1
CASREDHTEAFF
>TRBV29-1|TRBJ2-3
CSVDPTSLSTDTQYF
>TRBV28|TRBJ2-1
CAGRSGGPGNEQFF
>TRBV20-1|TRBJ2-3
CSARDRVEALGTQYF
>TRBV7-9|TRBJ1-4
CASREREKLFF
>TRBV6-6|TRBJ2-6
CASSYSIVRGVAGANVLTF
>TRBV19|TRBJ1-1
CASSIFYRGANTEAFF
>TRBV20-1|TRBJ2-7
CSARDLNFSGGLYEQYF
>TRBV7-6|TRBJ2-7
CASSLGISGQSSYEQYF
>TRBV20-1|TRBJ2-7
CSARVSRGSSYEQYF
>TRBV29-1|TRBJ1-1
CSASSDRLDTEAFF
>TRBV20-1|TRBJ2-1
CSAGGLSSYNEQFF
>TRBV7-9|TRBJ1-6
CASSLFPEPFDSPLHF
>TRBV7-9|TRBJ2-2
CASSPVRGQVKKANTGELFF
>TRBV5-5|TRBJ1-5
CASSLMDGENQPQHF
>TRBV7-9|TRBJ1-3
CASSLFSGNTIYF
>TRBV7-8|TRBJ2-1
CATKPGGTNNEQFF
>TRBV6-4|TRBJ2-2
CASSVGAGGDTGELFF
>TRBV9|TRBJ1-2
CASSVEERGGLAGYTF
>TRBV28|TRBJ2-7
CASSPFGYEQYF
>TRBV12-3/TRBV12-4|TRBJ1-1
CASTLGPRKGWENTEAFF
>TRBV29-1|TRBJ2-3
CSVPPRSHSTDTQYF
>TRBV12-3/TRBV12-4|TRBJ2-7
CASSSEGGDYYEQYF